This TCR beta chain comes out of a study of blood T cell repertoires in COVID-19 (dated by TCRdb to about 2020). Concerning the study at large: The collaborator samples originated in the United States, Italy and Spain and spanned the acute and convalescent phases of COVID-19. The prospective study material was composed of cDNA or gDNA derived from T cells, B-cell-depleted T cells, or PBMCs. The dataset comprised deeply sampled blood TCRbeta repertoires from subjects exposed to, actively infected with, or recovered from COVID-19. The repertoires were released in a freely available public database meant as a resource for research on the immune response to SARS-CoV-2. Samples came from the ongoing ImmuneRACE study (first 160 participants) plus 1,254 subjects from 6 global collaborators. The sample metadata nearly always contained a de-identified subject ID, COVID-19 status, age in years and sex. Where available, HLA class I and class II types were obtained from metadata supplied by the sample provider rather than from assay-based typing.

TCRbeta CDR3 regions were amplified from genomic DNA by means of the immunoSEQ Assay, a bias-controlled multiplex PCR. The authors' analysis ran thus. The number of nucleated cells in each sample was estimated by amplification of reference gene primers within the assay. To quantify the absolute abundance of each unique TCRbeta CDR3 rearrangement, sequence reads were collapsed and filtered. For each sample, productive Simpson clonality was calculated as the square root of Simpson's diversity index across productive rearrangements. TCRdb carries this immuneACCESS record with in-frame sequences only. Its versions omit some clonotypes, under half of them owing to an unresolved V gene in the studies checked, with the rest unexplained. The V and J calls and clone size come from that table; D and trimming were worked out from the DNA. For this sample there are 300,000 to 400,000 clones; 88% appear just once. Jointly, the top ten make up approximately 1.6% of the sample.

One collaborating source in Seattle enrolled patients while the patients were actively infected and followed the patients over time throughout the course of disease. Each collaborating institution followed its own protocols to collect whole blood in K2EDTA tubes. For TCRbeta analysis, collaborators shipped samples as frozen whole blood, isolated PBMCs, or DNA extracted from either of those sample types. Results the study describes overall, beyond this receptor: How much clinical and demographic metadata was included differed by source and by participant, and the metadata was provided uncurated.

Comment on this clone: What this receptor recognizes is not known. Base qualities are not recorded, but no much larger clone differs from it by a single base.

This TCR came from a woman aged 25 to 39 with COVID-19, enrolled during active disease. Source material: peripheral blood.

Read as DNA, the sequence is TGTGCCAGCAGCTTGGACATACAGAGCTCTGGAAACACCATATATTTT. Its translation is CASSLDIQSSGNTIYF. The chain joins TRBV5-6 to TRBJ1-3, with the D gene call left open. Spanning cysteine to phenylalanine, the CDR3 consists of 16 amino acids. CDR3 DNA only is kept here, 48 bases in frame from base 1. Trimming costs V 0 bases and J 0 bases, and their ends lie 10 bases apart. According to the germline V gene, CDR1 reads SGHDT and CDR2 reads YYEEEE.